What follows are 32 T cell receptor beta chains derived from one specimen sequenced in a study of T cell repertoires in cytomegalovirus infection. TCRdb re-derived calls from the reads in MiXCR, one entry per CDR3 protein. The table shows about 450,000 distinct CDR3 sequences, with approximately 32% occurring only once. Sequenced input: PBMCs. All receptors derive from a human donor in good health (CMV status not recorded). Some clones in this sample may be carry-over from other donors' samples.

The chain is built from TRBV5-6 and TRBJ1-1; 8 bases line up with TRBD1. Germline CDR1 and CDR2: SGHDT and YYEEEE. J gave up 11 bases and V 3 bases, and 9 bases lay outside the gene matches. The CDR3 spans 13 residues. This CDR3 reads CASSSTGAAVAFF. The CDR3, as DNA: TGTGCCAGCAGCTCGACAGGGGCGGCTGTCGCTTTCTTT.

This clonotype was seen a handful of times. This chain links TRBV12-3 or TRBV12-4 with TRBJ2-1, with TRBD2 matching over 10 bases. After removal of 6 bases from V and 3 bases from J, the junction contained 5 bases not matched to a gene. This CDR3 contains 15 residues. CDR3 in DNA: TGTGCCAGCAGAGCGGGGGGGCGCTTCTACAATGAGCAGTTCTTC. Residues: CASRAGGRFYNEQFF.

The V gene is TRBV6-2 or TRBV6-3, the J gene TRBJ1-5, with TRBD1 matching over 8 bases. With 6 bases clipped from V and 7 bases from J, the junction kept 17 bases outside the gene matches. The CDR3 is 17 residues long. Germline values: CDR1 MNHEY, CDR2 SVGEGT. CDR3 in amino acids: CASSLSPDRGPRQPQHF. CDR3 nucleotide sequence: TGTGCCAGCAGCTTATCCCCCGACAGGGGCCCCAGGCAGCCCCAGCATTTT.

The chain combines TRBV7-2 with TRBJ2-3; D unclear. Germline V gives CDR1 SGHTA, CDR2 FQGNSA. The CDR3 runs to 13 residues. With 1 base removed from V and 6 bases from J, the gap between germline ends came to 8 bases. The CDR3 loop is CASSLVSSDTQYF. DNA of the CDR3: TGTGCCAGCAGCTTAGTGTCTTCGGATACGCAGTATTTT.

The chain has TRBV15 and TRBJ2-7, with 7 bases aligning to TRBD1. With 3 bases clipped from V and 1 base from J, the junction kept 3 bases outside the gene matches. In germline, CDR1 is LNHNV, CDR2 YYDKDF (reference sequence). This CDR3 spans 14 amino acids. CDR3 DNA: TGTGCCACCAGCAGCAGGGACAGATCCTACGAGCAGTACTTC. It codes for CATSSRDRSYEQYF. The entire variable domain, with the rest obtained from reference TRBV15 and TRBJ2-7, is as follows: DAMVIQNPRYQVTQFGKPVTLSCSQTLNHNVMYWYQQKSSQAPKLLFHYYDKDFNNEADTPDNFQSRRPNTSFCFLDIRSPGLGDTAMYLCATSSRDRSYEQYFGPGTRLTVT.

This clonotype was detected only once. The chain combines TRBV7-9 with TRBJ1-1, with D uncertain. The CDR3 has 14 residues. The germline gives CDR1 SEHNR, CDR2 FQNEAQ (reference sequence). Between the trimmed V and J ends, which lost 5 bases and 1 base, there was a span of 11 bases. The CDR3 loop is CASSPNTANTEAFF. CDR3 DNA: TGTGCCAGCAGCCCGAACACAGCGAACACTGAAGCTTTCTTT. Drawing the rest from reference TRBV7-9 and TRBJ1-1, the complete variable domain is DTGVSQNPRHKITKRGQNVTFRCDPISEHNRLYWYRQTLGQGPEFLTYFQNEAQLEKSRLLSDRFSAERPKGSFSTLEIQRTEQGDSAMYLCASSPNTANTEAFFGQGTRLTVV.

This clonotype appeared a few times. V is TRBV20-1 and J is TRBJ2-5, with unresolved D. Trimming took off 5 bases at V and 5 bases at J, with 15 bases between the two ends. Germline V lookup: CDR1 DFQATT, CDR2 SNEGSKA (reference sequence). The CDR3 contains 13 residues. The CDR3, as DNA: TGCAGTGCTGGAACGGGTTCACGGGAGACCCAGTACTTC. Translation gives CSAGTGSRETQYF.

The V call is TRBV9, the J call TRBJ2-2, with 8 bases identical to TRBD2. The CDR3 contains 17 residues. V shed 2 bases, J shed 4 bases, and the junction held 10 bases outside the gene matches. From germline, CDR1 is SGDLS and CDR2 YYNGEE. The CDR3 coding sequence is TGTGCCAGCAGCGTCTTCGCGGGGGGCGACATCACCGGGGAGCTGTTTTTT. Translated, it gives CASSVFAGGDITGELFF.

This clonotype came up many times. The chain has TRBV7-9 and TRBJ1-1, with D possibly matching TRBD1 (5 bases). The CDR3 length is 13 residues. The germline gives CDR1 SEHNR, CDR2 FQNEAQ (reference sequence). The germline V and J ends were trimmed by 0 bases and 11 bases, with 13 bases remaining between them. CDR3 protein: CASSLATGGAAFF. CDR3 in DNA: TGTGCCAGCAGCTTAGCAACTGGAGGGGCCGCTTTCTTT.

V and J are TRBV29-1 and TRBJ1-1; TRBD1 is a possible D gene (6 bases). Trimming shortened V by 6 bases and J by 4 bases, and 15 bases separated the two germline ends. Per the germline V gene, CDR1 is SQVTM and CDR2 is ANQGSEA. The CDR3 has 13 residues. CDR3 sequence: CSVYRALGTEAFF. CDR3 sequence (DNA): TGCAGCGTATACAGGGCGTTGGGCACTGAAGCTTTCTTT.

The table lists this clonotype with a few counts. The chain combines TRBV12-3 or TRBV12-4 with TRBJ2-2, with 12 bases fitting TRBD2. This CDR3 contains 16 residues. V shed 3 bases, J shed 4 bases, and the junction held 3 bases outside the gene matches. As DNA, the CDR3 is TGTGCCAGCAGTTTCCGGACTAGCGGGGCCACCGGGGAGCTGTTTTTT. Its translation is CASSFRTSGATGELFF.

This clonotype was counted a few times. The V gene is TRBV7-3, the J gene TRBJ2-1; TRBD1 or TRBD2 may be the D gene (5 bases each). V shed 0 bases and J shed 7 bases, with 13 bases lying between them. Germline V CDR1 and CDR2: SGHTA, FQGTGA. The CDR3 length is 15 residues. CDR3 DNA sequence: TGTGCCAGCAGCTTAACGGGGGACGTTATGAATGAGCAGTTCTTC. Translating it yields CASSLTGDVMNEQFF.

J is TRBJ1-2 and V is TRBV4-3, with D possibly TRBD1 on 6 matching bases. The germline V and J ends were trimmed by 1 base and 3 bases, with 12 bases remaining between them. The CDR3 sequence is 15 residues long. CDR1 is LGHNA and CDR2 is YSLEER in the germline V gene. The chain's CDR3 is CASSQVNREDYGYTF. In DNA, the CDR3 is TGCGCCAGCAGCCAAGTGAACAGGGAAGACTATGGCTACACCTTC.

A few counts support this clonotype. The V gene is TRBV6-1, the J gene TRBJ1-2; D is unresolved. V lost 6 bases to trimming and J lost 1 base, with 3 bases between them. The CDR3 has 11 amino acids. The germline gives CDR1 MNHNS, CDR2 SASEGT. CDR3 loop: CASRFNYGYTF. Written as DNA, the CDR3 is TGTGCCAGCAGATTTAACTATGGCTACACCTTC.

The chain uses TRBV5-8 and TRBJ1-1, with D possibly matching TRBD1 (6 bases). Trimming took 4 bases from V and 2 from J, leaving 15 bases between them. This CDR3 region has 15 residues. Germline V gives CDR1 SGHTS, CDR2 YDEGEE. CDR3 in amino acids: CASSPRDKINTEAFF. CDR3 DNA sequence: TGTGCCAGCAGCCCGAGGGACAAAATAAACACTGAAGCTTTCTTT.

This clonotype was detected many times. V gene TRBV7-2 combines with J gene TRBJ2-5, with 12 positions matching TRBD2. Germline V CDR1 and CDR2: SGHTA, FQGNSA. CDR3 size: 15 residues. Trimming cost V 4 bases and J 12 bases; bases outside gene matches: 12. The CDR3 region has the DNA TGTGCCAGCAGCTCCCGGCGACTAGCGGGGGTGGCCGAGTACTTC. Its protein is CASSSRRLAGVAEYF.

The chain is built from TRBV6-5 and TRBJ1-2; the D gene is possibly TRBD1 (6 bases). Germline CDR1 MNHEY, CDR2 SVGAGI. This CDR3 contains 14 residues. V lost 4 bases and J lost 8, with 17 bases in between. This CDR3 is CASSSLDSSSGYTF. The CDR3 nucleotides are TGTGCCAGCAGTTCTTTGGACAGCTCTAGCGGCTACACCTTC.

This clonotype appeared a few times. This chain uses TRBV12-3 or TRBV12-4 with TRBJ2-1; 10 bases line up with TRBD2. The V gene end was trimmed by 3 bases and the J gene end by 7 bases; junction bases not matched to a gene: 6. The CDR3 has 15 amino acids. CDR3 DNA: TGTGCCAGCAGTTTGAATAGCGGGGGGTATAATGAGCAGTTCTTC. This sequence encodes CASSLNSGGYNEQFF.

This clonotype showed up many times. The V and J genes are TRBV7-2 and TRBJ1-2; perhaps TRBD1 as D (5 bases). The length of the CDR3 is 14 residues. V was trimmed by 8 bases and J by 0 bases, leaving 13 bases between them. Germline V gives CDR1 SGHTA, CDR2 FQGNSA. Written as DNA, the CDR3 is TGTGCCAGCGGTGACAGTCTACCTAACTATGGCTACACCTTC. Amino acid sequence: CASGDSLPNYGYTF.

This clonotype was found a few times. V usage is TRBV11-2 and J usage is TRBJ2-7, with D possibly matching TRBD2 (5 bases). V was trimmed by 3 bases and J by 0 bases, leaving 15 bases between them. The CDR3 totals 16 residues. The germline V gene has CDR1 SGHAT and CDR2 FQNNGV. Here the CDR3 DNA reads TGTGCCAGCAGCTTGGGAGTACTAGGATCCTCCTACGAGCAGTACTTC. The encoded protein is CASSLGVLGSSYEQYF.

This clonotype was detected a few times. The chain uses TRBV5-5 and TRBJ2-5; D not resolved. The V and J ends lost 1 base and 5 bases respectively, with 6 bases between them. There are 12 residues in the CDR3. The germline V gene encodes CDR1 SGHKS and CDR2 YYEKEE (reference sequence). CDR3 nucleotides: TGTGCCAGCAGCTTGCAGTGGGAGACCCAGTACTTC. It codes for CASSLQWETQYF.

The chain joins TRBV7-2 to TRBJ2-2, with 7 positions matching TRBD2. The CDR3 length is 16 residues. Germline-derived CDR1 and CDR2 are SGHTA and FQGNSA. The ends lost 4 bases at V and 3 bases at J; junction bases unmatched: 8. The CDR3 DNA sequence: TGTGCCAGCAGCTCCCTTAGGACTAGATACACCGGGGAGCTGTTTTTT. Amino acid sequence: CASSSLRTRYTGELFF.

Concerning this clonotype itself: It may be a read error: a sequence one base away is much more abundant. The chain's CDR3 is CASSQWQGDSGNTIYF. In nucleotides, the CDR3 is TGTGCCAGCAGTCAATGGCAGGGAGACTCTGGAAACACCATATATTTT. J is TRBJ1-3 and V is TRBV28, with TRBD1 as a possible D gene (5 bases). Looked up from germline, CDR1 is MDHEN and CDR2 is SYDVKM. The CDR3 covers 16 residues. Trimming took 5 bases from V and 0 from J, leaving 14 bases between them.

The chain combines TRBV12-3 or TRBV12-4 with TRBJ1-6; tentative D call: TRBD1 (5 bases). Trimming removed 0 bases from V and 8 bases from J, with 8 bases in between. This CDR3 has 14 amino acids. This CDR3 reads CASSLASGYSPLHF. In nucleotides, the CDR3 is TGTGCCAGCAGTTTAGCCTCAGGGTATTCACCCCTCCACTTT.

This chain connects TRBV6-2 or TRBV6-3 to TRBJ1-5; D might be TRBD1 (6 bases). With 0 bases removed from V and 2 bases from J, the gap between germline ends came to 17 bases. Germline CDR1 and CDR2: MNHEY and SVGEGT. The CDR3 sequence is 18 residues long. In nucleotides, the CDR3 is TGTGCCAGCAGTTACTCGAGTATATGGGGGCTGGGCAATCAGCCCCAGCATTTT. The encoded protein is CASSYSSIWGLGNQPQHF.

Note on this clonotype: This clone may be a read error of a much larger clone one base away. Here the CDR3 reads CTSRRQGLSYNEQFF. Written as DNA, the CDR3 is TGTACCAGTAGGCGCCAAGGACTCTCCTACAATGAGCAGTTCTTC. The chain combines TRBV19 with TRBJ2-1, with D possibly matching TRBD2 (5 bases). CDR3 length equals 15 residues. The germline V gene encodes CDR1 LNHDA and CDR2 SQIVND (reference sequence).

The rearrangement uses TRBV28 and TRBJ2-1; TRBD2 aligns across 7 bases. Germline V gene lookup returns CDR1 MDHEN and CDR2 SYDVKM. Trimming took 5 bases from V and 7 from J; bases not matched to a gene: 11. The CDR3 runs to 15 residues. The DNA of the CDR3 is TGTGCCAGCAGTCCAGGACTAGAGTCTATTAATGAGCAGTTCTTC. It translates to CASSPGLESINEQFF.

A few counts support this clonotype. The chain couples TRBV7-2 to TRBJ2-3, with D uncertain. CDR1 and CDR2 (germline): SGHTA, FQGNSA. This CDR3 spans 14 amino acids. Trimming left V 5 bases short and J 2 bases short, with 11 bases between. The CDR3 DNA is TGTGCCAGCAGCGCAGACGGAGTCACAGATACGCAGTATTTT. Protein: CASSADGVTDTQYF. The entire variable domain, with the rest obtained from reference TRBV7-2 and TRBJ2-3, is as follows: GAGVSQSPSNKVTEKGKDVELRCDPISGHTALYWYRQSLGQGLEFLIYFQGNSAPDKSGLPSDRFSAERTGGSVSTLTIQRTQQEDSAVYLCASSADGVTDTQYFGPGTRLTVL.

The chain recombines TRBV20-1 with TRBJ2-1; tentatively, D is TRBD2 (5 bases). Germline CDR1 and CDR2: DFQATT and SNEGSKA (reference sequence). This CDR3 is 14 amino acids long. V was pared by 4 bases and J by 5 bases, with 15 bases between. CDR3 residues: CSAIVRETHNEQFF. CDR3 coding DNA: TGCAGTGCTATTGTCCGGGAAACCCACAATGAGCAGTTCTTC.

V gene TRBV7-2 combines with J gene TRBJ1-5; D gene unclear. The CDR3 spans 16 residues. Trimming cost V 0 bases and J 0 bases, with 9 bases left between them. Germline V lookup: CDR1 SGHTA, CDR2 FQGNSA. Here the CDR3 reads CASSLAAGSSNQPQHF. For the CDR3, the DNA is TGTGCCAGCAGCTTAGCTGCGGGGTCTAGCAATCAGCCCCAGCATTTT.

This clonotype was seen a handful of times. The rearrangement links TRBV6-1 to TRBJ2-2, with 7 bases matching TRBD1. J gave up 6 bases and V 4 bases, and 11 bases lay outside the gene matches. This CDR3 is 16 amino acids long. CDR1 and CDR2 (germline): MNHNS, SASEGT. The CDR3 here is CASSGTGREFPGELFF. The CDR3 region has the DNA TGTGCCAGCAGTGGGACAGGCCGAGAATTCCCCGGGGAGCTGTTTTTT.

At least ten counts were recorded for this clonotype. CDR3 residues: CASSLGRHSGGASGNTIYF. The CDR3 DNA sequence: TGTGCCAGCAGCTTAGGACGTCACAGTGGCGGCGCCTCTGGAAACACCATATATTTT. This chain connects TRBV7-2 to TRBJ1-3; no definite D call. The CDR3 is 19 amino acids. CDR1 SGHTA and CDR2 FQGNSA come from the germline V gene. Trimming took 1 base from V and 0 from J, leaving 19 bases between them.